The clone carrying this TCR beta chain has just a few counts. Its antigen is unidentified. The CDR3 runs to 15 residues. V shed 1 base and J shed 0 bases, with 7 bases lying between them. Germline V gene lookup returns CDR1 SGHNT and CDR2 YENEEA. This specimen belongs to a study of T cell repertoires in cytomegalovirus infection. Study context: Recently described HLA-C-restricted plus well-studied HLA-B-restricted CMV epitopes were used. Public TCR beta signature analysis indicated the presence of both CMV infection and matching HLA type.

MiXCR, applied by TCRdb to the reads, yields one record per CDR3 protein. The top ten clones hold less than 15% of a sample with more than 300,000 distinct CDR3 sequences, approximately 30% of them seen once. Study-wide points: Clonotype analysis showed dominance of the ex vivo response by HLA-C-restricted CMV-specific TCR beta clonotypes.

The chain combines TRBV11-3 with TRBJ2-4; D is uncertain. Sequencing was performed on cultured PBMCs, taken from culture after CMV antigen stimulation. The source is a human donor in good health (CMV status not recorded). Some clones in this sample may be carry-over from other donors' samples. Here the CDR3 reads CASSLAGLAKNIQYF. CDR3 nucleotide sequence: TGTGCCAGCAGCTTAGCCGGCTTAGCCAAAAACATTCAGTACTTC.